This record concerns one TCR beta chain sequence. Data came from immunoSEQ multiplex PCR; TCRdb stores just in-frame clones and leaves some out. The sample consists of approximately 65,000 clones, roughly 95% of them appearing once. These data originate in a study of cytomegalovirus exposure and HLA in healthy donors. This sequence was found in a man aged 18 to 35 in good health and CMV-seronegative. The specimen was PBMCs.

CDR3: CASSKAGREANYNEQFF. For the CDR3, the DNA is TGTGCCAGCAGCAAAGCTGGGCGGGAGGCCAACTACAATGAGCAGTTCTTC. This rearrangement joins TRBV21-1 to TRBJ2-1; the table's D call, TRBD2, was not checked against the DNA. TRBV21-1 is a known pseudogene. The CDR3 loop spans 17 amino acids.